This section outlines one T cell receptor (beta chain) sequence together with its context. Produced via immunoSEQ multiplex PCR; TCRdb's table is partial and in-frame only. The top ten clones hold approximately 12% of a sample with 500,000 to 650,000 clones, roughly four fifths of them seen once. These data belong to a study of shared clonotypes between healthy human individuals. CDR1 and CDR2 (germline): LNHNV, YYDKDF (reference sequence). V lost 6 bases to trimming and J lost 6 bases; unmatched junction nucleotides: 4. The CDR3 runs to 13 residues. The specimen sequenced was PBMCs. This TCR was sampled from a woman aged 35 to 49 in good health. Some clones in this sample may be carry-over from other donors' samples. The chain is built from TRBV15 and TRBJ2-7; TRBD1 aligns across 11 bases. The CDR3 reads CATSQDRGREQYF. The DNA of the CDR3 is TGTGCCACCAGTCAGGACAGGGGGCGCGAGCAGTACTTC.